These 13 T cell receptor beta chains came from one sample sequenced in a study of cytomegalovirus exposure and HLA in healthy donors. The PCR ran on 60 Vbeta and 13 Jbeta primers. Generated by immunoSEQ multiplex PCR, the TCRdb table keeps only in-frame clones and is missing some. The sample has 84,000 or so clones, roughly 80% seen once; the top ten hold less than 4.5%. Sample: PBMCs. Source of these receptors: a young man in good health and CMV-seronegative.

The V call is TRBV5-1, the J call TRBJ1-5; D is possibly TRBD1 (5 bases). Germline CDR1 reads SGHRS; CDR2 reads YFSETQ. The V and J ends lost 1 base and 7 bases respectively, with 12 bases between them. The CDR3 covers 14 residues. In DNA, the CDR3 is TGCGCCAGCAGCTTGTCTGGCAGGGAACAGCCCCAGCATTTT. As protein: CASSLSGREQPQHF.

The chain has TRBV25-1 and TRBJ2-5; TRBD2 might be the D (5 bases). The last part of the DNA fits TRBJ2-7 better; the J call may be wrong. Germline values: CDR1 MGHDK, CDR2 SYGVNS. This CDR3 comprises 14 residues. CDR3 bases: TGTGCCAGCAGTGGGAGAAGGGTTGGAGGCGAGCAGTACTTC. This gives the protein CASSGRRVGGEQYF.

The chain couples TRBV2 to TRBJ2-5; unclear D gene. CDR3 length: 12 amino acids. V was cut by 6 bases and J by 4 bases, with 9 bases left in between. CDR1 is SNHLY, CDR2 FYNNEI, per germline. The CDR3 loop is CASRSRGETQYF. The CDR3 nucleotides are TGTGCCAGCAGATCCAGAGGAGAGACCCAGTACTTC.

V and J are TRBV7-6 and TRBJ2-1, with 7 bases that match TRBD1. Germline loops: CDR1 SGHVS, CDR2 FNYEAQ. The junction had 10 bases not matched to a gene; V was cut back by 1 base and J by 10 bases. The CDR3 extends over 15 amino acids. The CDR3 loop is CASSLGSRQGREQFF. The CDR3 coding sequence is TGTGCCAGCAGCTTAGGGTCCCGACAGGGACGCGAGCAGTTCTTC.

The chain uses TRBV13 and TRBJ1-6, with a tentative D call TRBD1 (5 bases). The CDR3 has 14 amino acids. V lost 4 bases to trimming and J lost 8 bases, with 12 bases between them. Germline V CDR1 and CDR2: PRHDT, FYEKMQ (reference sequence). DNA of the CDR3: TGTGCCAGCAGCTCCCGCGGGGGTGATTCACCCCTCCACTTT. The encoded protein is CASSSRGGDSPLHF.

This clone has just a few counts. The genes are TRBV20-1 and TRBJ1-2; possibly TRBD1 for D (6 bases). This CDR3 region has 10 residues. V dropped 6 bases and J dropped 7 bases, with 9 bases sitting between them. CDR1 DFQATT and CDR2 SNEGSKA come from the germline V gene (reference sequence). The CDR3 bases are TGCAGTGCGCCACAGGGTGGCTACACCTTC. Its translation: CSAPQGGYTF.

This clone was counted a single time. The chain recombines TRBV27 with TRBJ2-2; D possibly corresponds to TRBD2 (6 bases). Germline loops: CDR1 MNHEY, CDR2 SMNVEV (reference sequence). CDR3 length equals 14 residues. V lost 9 bases to trimming and J lost 6 bases, with 17 bases between them. CDR3 DNA sequence: TGTGCCAGTAAATTGTGGGGGGTGTCCGGGGAGCTGTTTTTT. Residues: CASKLWGVSGELFF.

The chain uses TRBV2 and TRBJ1-4, with no clear D. The CDR3 is 16 amino acids. V lost 3 bases and J lost 4, with 15 bases in between. Germline-derived CDR1 and CDR2 are SNHLY and FYNNEI. In DNA form, the CDR3 reads TGTGCCAGCAGTGACTATTCTTTAAGCGTTAATGAAAAACTGTTTTTT. This translates into CASSDYSLSVNEKLFF.

The chain has TRBV2 and TRBJ2-6; D unclear. The CDR3 is 14 residues long. The V gene's germline CDR1 is SNHLY and CDR2 FYNNEI. Trimming pared 4 bases from V and 2 bases from J, leaving 6 bases between. The DNA of the CDR3 is TGTGCCAGCAGTGTGAGAACTGGGGCCAACGTCCTGACTTTC. Its protein is CASSVRTGANVLTF.

The rearrangement joins TRBV29-1 to TRBJ2-5, with a weak D call TRBD1 (5 bases). The CDR3 is 12 amino acids. V was shortened by 7 bases and J by 1 base, with 10 bases between the two germline ends. Per germline, CDR1 SQVTM and CDR2 ANQGSEA. For the CDR3, the DNA is TGCAGCGGGGGCGGACCCCAAGAGACCCAGTACTTC. The encoded protein is CSGGGPQETQYF.

The chain couples TRBV28 to TRBJ2-7, with TRBD1 identical over 7 bases. This CDR3 has 14 residues. Germline CDR1 and CDR2: MDHEN and SYDVKM. J gave up 4 bases and V 7 bases, and 10 bases lay outside the gene matches. The CDR3 DNA follows: TGTGCCAGCATAGGAGAGGGGGCGAGTTACGAGCAGTACTTC. It specifies CASIGEGASYEQYF.

J is TRBJ2-3 and V is TRBV5-1; a weak D match, TRBD1 (5 bases). The CDR3 loop spans 14 amino acids. V was shortened by 2 bases and J by 3 bases, with 10 bases between the two germline ends. In germline, CDR1 is SGHRS, CDR2 YFSETQ. Here the CDR3 reads CASSFTQGTDTQYF. Written as DNA, the CDR3 is TGCGCCAGCAGCTTCACCCAGGGTACAGATACGCAGTATTTT. Complete variable domain (other parts from reference TRBV5-1 and TRBJ2-3): KAGVTQTPRYLIKTRGQQVTLSCSPISGHRSVSWYQQTPGQGLQFLFEYFSETQRNKGNFPGRFSGRQFSNSRSEMNVSTLELGDSALYLCASSFTQGTDTQYFGPGTRLTVL.

This clone was seen a single time. V and J are TRBV18 and TRBJ1-4; no clear D gene. The CDR3 has 14 residues. CDR1 and CDR2 from the germline V gene are KGHSH and LQKENI. V was trimmed by 6 bases and J by 7 bases, leaving 15 bases between them. CDR3 in amino acids: CASSPTPESEKLFF. The CDR3 region has the DNA TGTGCCAGCTCCCCCACCCCCGAGAGTGAAAAACTGTTTTTT.